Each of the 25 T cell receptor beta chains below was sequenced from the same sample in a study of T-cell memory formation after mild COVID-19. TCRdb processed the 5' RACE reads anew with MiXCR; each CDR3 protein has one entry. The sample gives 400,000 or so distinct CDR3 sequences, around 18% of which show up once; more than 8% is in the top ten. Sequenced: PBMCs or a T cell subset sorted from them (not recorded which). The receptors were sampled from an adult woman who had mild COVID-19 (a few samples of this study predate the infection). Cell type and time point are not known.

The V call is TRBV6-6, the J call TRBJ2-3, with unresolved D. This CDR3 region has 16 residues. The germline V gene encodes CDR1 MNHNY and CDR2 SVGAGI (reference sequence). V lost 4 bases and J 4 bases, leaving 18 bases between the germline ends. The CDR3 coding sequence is TGTGCCAGCAGTTTTACCCGGGCCCCGGCGGCAGATACGCAGTATTTT. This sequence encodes CASSFTRAPAADTQYF.

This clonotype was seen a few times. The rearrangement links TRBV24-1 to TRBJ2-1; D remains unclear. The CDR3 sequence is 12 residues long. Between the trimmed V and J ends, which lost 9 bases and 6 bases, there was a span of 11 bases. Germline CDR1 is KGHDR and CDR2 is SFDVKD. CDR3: CATPPYPNEQFF. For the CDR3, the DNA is TGTGCCACCCCACCGTACCCCAATGAGCAGTTCTTC.

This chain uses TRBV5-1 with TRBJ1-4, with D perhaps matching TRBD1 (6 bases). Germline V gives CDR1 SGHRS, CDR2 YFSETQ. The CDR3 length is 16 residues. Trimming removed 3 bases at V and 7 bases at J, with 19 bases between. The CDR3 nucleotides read TGCGCCAGCAGCTACGCGGTGGCAGGGGCGGGTGAAAAACTGTTTTTT. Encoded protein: CASSYAVAGAGEKLFF.

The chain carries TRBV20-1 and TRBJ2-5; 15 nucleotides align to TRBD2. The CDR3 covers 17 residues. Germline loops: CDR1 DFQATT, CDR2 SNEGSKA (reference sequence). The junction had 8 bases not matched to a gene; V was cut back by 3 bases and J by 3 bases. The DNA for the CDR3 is TGCAGTGCTAGCCAGGGACTAGCGGGAGGCACGGAAGAGACCCAGTACTTC. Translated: CSASQGLAGGTEETQYF.

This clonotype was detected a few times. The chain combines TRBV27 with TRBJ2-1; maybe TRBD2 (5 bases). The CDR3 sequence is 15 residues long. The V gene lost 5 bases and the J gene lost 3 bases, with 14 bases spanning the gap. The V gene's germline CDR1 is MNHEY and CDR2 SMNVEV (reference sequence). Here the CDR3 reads CASSRFSGLYNEQFF. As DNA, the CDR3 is TGTGCCAGCAGTCGGTTCAGCGGACTCTACAATGAGCAGTTCTTC.

CDR3 sequence: CASSTFLPGSAEAFF. As DNA, the CDR3 is TGTGCCAGCAGCACCTTCCTCCCCGGGAGCGCTGAAGCTTTCTTT. The V gene is TRBV5-5, the J gene TRBJ1-1; D unresolved. The CDR3 spans 15 residues. Trimming removed 4 bases from V and 6 bases from J, with 19 bases in between. Germline lookup yields CDR1 SGHKS and CDR2 YYEKEE (reference sequence).

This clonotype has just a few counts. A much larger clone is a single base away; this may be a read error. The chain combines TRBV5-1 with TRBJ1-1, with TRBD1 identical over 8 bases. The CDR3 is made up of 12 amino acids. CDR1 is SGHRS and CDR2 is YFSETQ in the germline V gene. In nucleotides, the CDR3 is TGCGCCAGCAGCGGACAGGGAGCTGAAGTTTTCTTT. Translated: CASSGQGAEVFF.

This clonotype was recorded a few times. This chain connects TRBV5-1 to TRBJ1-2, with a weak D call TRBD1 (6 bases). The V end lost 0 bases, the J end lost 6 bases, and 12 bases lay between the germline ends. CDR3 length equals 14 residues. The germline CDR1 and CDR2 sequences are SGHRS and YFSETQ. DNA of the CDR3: TGCGCCAGCAGCTTGGAGGACAGCAGGGATGGCTACACCTTC. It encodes CASSLEDSRDGYTF.

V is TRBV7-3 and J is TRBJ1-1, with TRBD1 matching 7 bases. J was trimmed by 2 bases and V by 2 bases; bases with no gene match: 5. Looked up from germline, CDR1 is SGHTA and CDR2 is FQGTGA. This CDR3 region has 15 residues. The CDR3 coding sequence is TGTGCCAGCAGCTTACTGCGACAGGGAAACACTGAAGCTTTCTTT. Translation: CASSLLRQGNTEAFF.

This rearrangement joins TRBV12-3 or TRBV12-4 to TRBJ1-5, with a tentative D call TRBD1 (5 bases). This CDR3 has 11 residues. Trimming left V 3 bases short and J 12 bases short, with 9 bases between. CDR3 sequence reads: CASSFKQVQHF. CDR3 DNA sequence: TGTGCCAGCAGTTTTAAACAGGTCCAGCATTTT.

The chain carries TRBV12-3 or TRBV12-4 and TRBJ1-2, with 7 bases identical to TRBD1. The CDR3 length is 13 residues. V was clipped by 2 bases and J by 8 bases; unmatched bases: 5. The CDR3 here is CASSLPTGSGYTF. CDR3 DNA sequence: TGTGCCAGCAGTTTACCGACAGGGAGCGGCTACACCTTC.

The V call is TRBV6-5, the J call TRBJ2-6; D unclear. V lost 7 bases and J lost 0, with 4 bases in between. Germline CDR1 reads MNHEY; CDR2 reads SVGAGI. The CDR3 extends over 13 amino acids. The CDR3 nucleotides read TGTGCCAGCAAGAGCTCTGGGGCCAACGTCCTGACTTTC. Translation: CASKSSGANVLTF.

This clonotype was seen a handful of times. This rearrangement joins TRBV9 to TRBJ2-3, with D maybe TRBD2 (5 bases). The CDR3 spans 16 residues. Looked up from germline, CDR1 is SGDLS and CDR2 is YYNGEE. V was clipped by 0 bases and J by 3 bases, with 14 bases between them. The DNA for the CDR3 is TGTGCCAGCAGCGTAGGGAGTGTTAGAGGGACAGATACGCAGTATTTT. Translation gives CASSVGSVRGTDTQYF.

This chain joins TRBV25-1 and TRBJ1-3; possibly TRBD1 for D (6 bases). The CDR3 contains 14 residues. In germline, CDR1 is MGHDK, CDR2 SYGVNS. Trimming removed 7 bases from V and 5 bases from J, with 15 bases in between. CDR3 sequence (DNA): TGTGCCAGCACCCTAGGGGGGGCACGAAACACCATATATTTT. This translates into CASTLGGARNTIYF. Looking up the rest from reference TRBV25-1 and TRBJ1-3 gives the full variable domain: EADIYQTPRYLVIGTGKKITLECSQTMGHDKMYWYQQDPGMELHLIHYSYGVNSTEKGDLSSESTVSRIRTEHFPLTLESARPSHTSQYLCASTLGGARNTIYFGEGSWLTVV.

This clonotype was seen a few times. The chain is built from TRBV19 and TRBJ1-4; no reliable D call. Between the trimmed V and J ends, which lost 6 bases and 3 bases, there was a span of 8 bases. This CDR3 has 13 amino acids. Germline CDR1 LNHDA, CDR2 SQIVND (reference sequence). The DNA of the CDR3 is TGTGCCAGTAGAGACGTTCCTAATGAAAAACTGTTTTTT. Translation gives CASRDVPNEKLFF.

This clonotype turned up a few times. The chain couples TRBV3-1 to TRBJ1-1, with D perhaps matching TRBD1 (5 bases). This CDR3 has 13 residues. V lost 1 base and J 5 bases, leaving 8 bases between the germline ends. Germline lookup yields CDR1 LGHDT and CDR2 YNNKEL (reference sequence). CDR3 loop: CASSQAGLTEAFF. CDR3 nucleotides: TGTGCCAGCAGCCAAGCAGGGTTGACTGAAGCTTTCTTT.

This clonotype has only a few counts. CDR3: CASSVGLAGGSSYNEQFF. In DNA, the CDR3 is TGTGCCAGCAGCGTAGGGCTAGCGGGGGGGTCGTCCTACAATGAGCAGTTCTTC. The chain combines TRBV9 with TRBJ2-1, with TRBD2 matching over 12 bases. The trim removed 0 bases at V and 1 base at J, leaving 5 bases unmatched. Looked up from germline, CDR1 is SGDLS and CDR2 is YYNGEE. This CDR3 is 18 amino acids long.

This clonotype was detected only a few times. For the CDR3, the DNA is TGTGCCAGCAGGCCCCCCGGGGGCGAGTGGCATGAAAAACTGTTTTTT. It is translated as CASRPPGGEWHEKLFF. The chain recombines TRBV25-1 with TRBJ1-4, with D possibly TRBD1 on 6 matching bases. The CDR3 contains 16 residues. V was shortened by 6 bases and J by 6 bases, with 20 bases between the two germline ends. CDR1 and CDR2 (germline): MGHDK, SYGVNS.

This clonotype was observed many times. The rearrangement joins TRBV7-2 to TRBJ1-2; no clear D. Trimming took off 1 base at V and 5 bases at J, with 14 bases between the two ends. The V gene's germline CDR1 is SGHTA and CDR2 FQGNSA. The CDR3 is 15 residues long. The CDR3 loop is CASSLDSQSPYGYTF. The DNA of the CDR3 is TGTGCCAGCAGCTTAGACTCCCAATCCCCGTATGGCTACACCTTC.

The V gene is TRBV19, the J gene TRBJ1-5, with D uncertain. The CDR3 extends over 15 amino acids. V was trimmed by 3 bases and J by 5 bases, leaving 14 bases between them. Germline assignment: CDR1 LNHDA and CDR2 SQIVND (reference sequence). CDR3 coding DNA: TGTGCCAGTAGTATTAGTGGACTGACCGATCAGCCCCAGCATTTT. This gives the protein CASSISGLTDQPQHF.

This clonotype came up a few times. CDR3 protein: CASSWDHGETQYF. CDR3 nucleotides: TGTGCCAGCAGCTGGGACCACGGGGAGACCCAGTACTTC. The V call is TRBV7-2, the J call TRBJ2-5, with D perhaps matching TRBD1 or TRBD2 (5 bases each). V was pared by 4 bases and J by 5 bases, with 11 bases between. Germline V gene sequence: CDR1 SGHTA, CDR2 FQGNSA. The CDR3 extends over 13 amino acids.

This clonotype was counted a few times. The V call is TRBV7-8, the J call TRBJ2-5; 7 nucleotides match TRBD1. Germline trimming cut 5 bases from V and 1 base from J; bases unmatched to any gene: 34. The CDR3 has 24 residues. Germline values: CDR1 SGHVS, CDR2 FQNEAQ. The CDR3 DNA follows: TGTGCCAGCAGCCTTAGACACACCGGCTTAGGCATTGTGGGGACAGCGATTACCCAAGAGACCCAGTACTTC. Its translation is CASSLRHTGLGIVGTAITQETQYF.

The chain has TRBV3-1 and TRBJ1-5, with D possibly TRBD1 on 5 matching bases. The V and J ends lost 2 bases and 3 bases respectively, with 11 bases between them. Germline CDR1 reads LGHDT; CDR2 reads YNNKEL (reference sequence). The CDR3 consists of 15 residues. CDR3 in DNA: TGTGCCAGCAGCCAAACTCGGACATCCAATCAGCCCCAGCATTTT. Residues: CASSQTRTSNQPQHF. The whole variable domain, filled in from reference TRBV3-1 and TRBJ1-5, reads DTAVSQTPKYLVTQMGNDKSIKCEQNLGHDTMYWYKQDSKKFLKIMFSYNNKELIINETVPNRFSPKSPDKAHLNLHINSLELGDSAVYFCASSQTRTSNQPQHFGDGTRLSIL.

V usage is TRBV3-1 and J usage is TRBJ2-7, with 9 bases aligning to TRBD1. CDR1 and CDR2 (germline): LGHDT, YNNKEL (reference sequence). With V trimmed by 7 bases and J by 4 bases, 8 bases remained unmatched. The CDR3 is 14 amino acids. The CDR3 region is CASTPGTGMYEQYF. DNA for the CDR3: TGTGCCAGCACCCCCGGGACAGGGATGTACGAGCAGTACTTC.

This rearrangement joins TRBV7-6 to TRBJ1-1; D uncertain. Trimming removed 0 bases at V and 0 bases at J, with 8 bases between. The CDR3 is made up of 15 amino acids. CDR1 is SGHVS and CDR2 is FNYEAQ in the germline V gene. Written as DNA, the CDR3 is TGTGCCAGCAGCTTAGCGCTGGAGATGAACACTGAAGCTTTCTTT. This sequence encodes CASSLALEMNTEAFF.